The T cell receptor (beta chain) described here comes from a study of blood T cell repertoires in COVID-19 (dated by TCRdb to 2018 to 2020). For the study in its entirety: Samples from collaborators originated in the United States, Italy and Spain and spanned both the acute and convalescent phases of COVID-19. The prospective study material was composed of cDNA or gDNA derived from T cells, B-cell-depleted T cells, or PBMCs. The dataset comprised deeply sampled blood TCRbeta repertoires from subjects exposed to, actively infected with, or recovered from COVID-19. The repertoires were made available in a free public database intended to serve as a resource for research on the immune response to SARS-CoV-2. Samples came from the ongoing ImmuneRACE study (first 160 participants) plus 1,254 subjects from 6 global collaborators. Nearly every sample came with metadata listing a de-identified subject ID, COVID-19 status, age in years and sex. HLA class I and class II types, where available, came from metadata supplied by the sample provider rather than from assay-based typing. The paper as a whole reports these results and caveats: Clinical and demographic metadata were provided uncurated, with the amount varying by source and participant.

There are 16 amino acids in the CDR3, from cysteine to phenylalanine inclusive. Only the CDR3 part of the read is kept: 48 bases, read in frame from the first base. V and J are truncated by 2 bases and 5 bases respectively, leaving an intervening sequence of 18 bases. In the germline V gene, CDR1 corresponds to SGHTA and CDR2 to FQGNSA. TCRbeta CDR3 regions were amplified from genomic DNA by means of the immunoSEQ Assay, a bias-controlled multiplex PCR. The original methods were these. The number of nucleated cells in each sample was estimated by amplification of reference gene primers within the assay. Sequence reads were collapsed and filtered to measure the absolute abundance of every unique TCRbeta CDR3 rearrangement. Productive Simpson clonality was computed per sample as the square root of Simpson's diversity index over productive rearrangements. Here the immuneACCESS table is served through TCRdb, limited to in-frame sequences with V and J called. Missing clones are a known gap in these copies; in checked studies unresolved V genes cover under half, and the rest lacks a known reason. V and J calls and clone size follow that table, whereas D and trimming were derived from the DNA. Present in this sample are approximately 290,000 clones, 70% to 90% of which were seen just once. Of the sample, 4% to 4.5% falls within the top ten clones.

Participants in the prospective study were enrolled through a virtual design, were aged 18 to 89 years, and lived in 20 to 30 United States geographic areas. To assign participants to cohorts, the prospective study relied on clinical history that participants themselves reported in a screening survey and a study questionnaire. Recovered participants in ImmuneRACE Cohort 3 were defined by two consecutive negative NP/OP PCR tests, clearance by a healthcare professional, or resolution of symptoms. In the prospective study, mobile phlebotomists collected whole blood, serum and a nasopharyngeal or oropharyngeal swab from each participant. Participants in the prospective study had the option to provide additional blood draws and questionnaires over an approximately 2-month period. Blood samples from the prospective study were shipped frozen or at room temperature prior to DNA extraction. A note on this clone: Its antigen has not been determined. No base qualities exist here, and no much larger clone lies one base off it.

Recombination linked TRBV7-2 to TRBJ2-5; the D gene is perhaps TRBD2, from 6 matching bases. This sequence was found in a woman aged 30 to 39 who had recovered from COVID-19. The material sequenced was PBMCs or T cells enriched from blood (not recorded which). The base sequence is TGTGCCAGCAGCTTAATCGGCGGGGTCCGGTGGGAGACCCAGTACTTC. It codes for CASSLIGGVRWETQYF.